The 26 T cell receptor beta chains below all came from one sample that was sequenced in a study of Graves' ophthalmopathy and Graves' hyperthyroidism. Amplified material comprised TCR beta CDR3 regions derived from RNA transcripts. The authors performed first-round RT-PCR with HTBI primers and then a second-round multiplex PCR. TCRdb reanalysed the multiplex PCR reads using MiXCR and keeps one entry per CDR3 protein. Of approximately 500,000 distinct CDR3 sequences listed, approximately 14% are singletons. Sequencing was performed on blood. The receptors derive from a woman in her twenties or thirties with Graves' ophthalmopathy.

This clonotype has a handful of counts. The V call is TRBV27, the J call TRBJ2-7; 7 bases are a match to TRBD1. CDR3 length: 13 residues. With 7 bases clipped from V and 6 bases from J, the junction kept 9 bases outside the gene matches. Germline lookup yields CDR1 MNHEY and CDR2 SMNVEV (reference sequence). CDR3: CASKPGQEGEQYF. In DNA form, the CDR3 reads TGTGCCAGCAAACCTGGACAGGAAGGCGAGCAGTACTTC.

This clonotype was detected ten times or more. This sequence joins TRBV19 and TRBJ2-2; weak D call: TRBD1 (5 bases). CDR1 and CDR2 from the germline V gene are LNHDA and SQIVND (reference sequence). V dropped 3 bases and J dropped 4 bases, with 6 bases sitting between them. The CDR3 consists of 13 residues. The CDR3 protein is CASSMGPTGELFF. CDR3 sequence (DNA): TGTGCCAGTAGTATGGGGCCCACCGGGGAGCTGTTTTTT.

This clonotype was seen at least ten times. The V gene is TRBV24-1, the J gene TRBJ1-2; D not certain. Germline V CDR1 and CDR2: KGHDR, SFDVKD. This CDR3 region has 13 residues. Trimming pared 2 bases from V and 2 bases from J, leaving 5 bases between. The CDR3 loop is CATSDSGNYGYTF. The CDR3 DNA is TGTGCCACCAGTGATTCGGGGAACTATGGCTACACCTTC.

The rearrangement joins TRBV28 to TRBJ1-1; 8 bases are a match to TRBD1. Germline CDR1 is MDHEN and CDR2 is SYDVKM. This CDR3 spans 16 amino acids. J gave up 0 bases and V 8 bases, and 11 bases lay outside the gene matches. CDR3 bases: TGTGCCAGCGTCCCGACAGGGGACGGAATGAACACTGAAGCTTTCTTT. This codes for CASVPTGDGMNTEAFF.

This chain uses TRBV12-3 or TRBV12-4 with TRBJ1-2, with no clear D. CDR3 length: 15 residues. V shed 5 bases and J shed 4 bases, with 17 bases lying between them. The CDR3 nucleotides are TGTGCCAGCAGTGAAAATAGCGTCAGATCCTATGGCTACACCTTC. It specifies CASSENSVRSYGYTF.

A note on this clonotype: Sequence at one end of the junction differs from germline and may be a read error. The chain employs TRBV6-5 and TRBJ2-2, with a tentative D call TRBD2 (5 bases). Looked up from germline, CDR1 is MNHEY and CDR2 is SVGAGI. The CDR3 contains 12 residues. The CDR3 nucleotides are TGTGCCAGCAGTTACAACACCGGGGAGCAGTGTTTT. Protein: CASSYNTGEQCF.

This clonotype was seen at least ten times. The V gene is TRBV9, the J gene TRBJ2-5; D is possibly TRBD2 (6 bases). The V gene's germline CDR1 is SGDLS and CDR2 YYNGEE. Deletions cut 0 bases from V and 7 bases from J, with 13 bases between. This CDR3 comprises 14 residues. The DNA for the CDR3 is TGTGCCAGCAGCGTAGGGTCACAGGAGGGGACCCAGTACTTC. It specifies CASSVGSQEGTQYF.

This clonotype was seen repeatedly, ten times or more. This rearrangement joins TRBV14 to TRBJ1-6, with 7 bases lining up with TRBD1. Per germline, CDR1 SGHDN and CDR2 FVKESK. The CDR3 runs 15 residues. Losses at the gene ends were 2 bases for V and 9 bases for J; bases not matched to a gene: 7. The CDR3 here is CASSQRPGGFSPLHF. The CDR3 nucleotides read TGTGCCAGCAGCCAACGGCCAGGGGGATTTTCACCCCTCCACTTT.

As to this clonotype: This could be a read error, since a much larger clone is one nucleotide away. The chain recombines TRBV12-3 or TRBV12-4 with TRBJ1-6; a weak D match, TRBD1 (6 bases). The CDR3 length is 14 residues. CDR3: CASSLGGLQSHLHF. For the CDR3, the DNA is TGTGCCAGCAGTTTAGGGGGGCTACAATCACACCTCCACTTT.

This clonotype was counted many times. This rearrangement joins TRBV27 to TRBJ2-7; D is unresolved. Germline CDR1 MNHEY, CDR2 SMNVEV (reference sequence). The V end lost 8 bases, the J end lost 2 bases, and 13 bases lay between the germline ends. This CDR3 spans 13 amino acids. In nucleotides, the CDR3 is TGTGCCAGCGGCCAAGATAAGCCCTACGAGCAGTACTTC. It yields the protein CASGQDKPYEQYF.

This clonotype was seen more than once but under ten times. The chain combines TRBV12-3 or TRBV12-4 with TRBJ1-5; tentative D call: TRBD1 (6 bases). The ends were cut back, 0 bases at V and 4 bases at J, with 19 bases in the middle. The length of the CDR3 is 18 residues. The chain's CDR3 is CASSLARDTLGGNQPQHF. CDR3 bases: TGTGCCAGCAGTTTAGCAAGGGACACCTTAGGGGGTAATCAGCCCCAGCATTTT.

This clonotype was counted many times. The chain couples TRBV28 to TRBJ2-2, with TRBD1 as a possible D gene (5 bases). Trimming left V 7 bases short and J 1 base short, with 19 bases between. Germline V gives CDR1 MDHEN, CDR2 SYDVKM. The CDR3 runs to 17 residues. Written as DNA, the CDR3 is TGTGCCAGCAACTTCAGGGTTGGAGTCGAGAACACCGGGGAGCTGTTTTTT. Translating it yields CASNFRVGVENTGELFF.

This clonotype occurred many times. The chain links TRBV10-3 to TRBJ1-5; a possible D gene is TRBD1 (5 bases). Trimming removed 4 bases at V and 2 bases at J, with 12 bases between. Germline V gene sequence: CDR1 ENHRY, CDR2 SYGVKD. The CDR3 consists of 15 residues. The DNA of the CDR3 is TGTGCCATCAGTGGCGGGAGGGGAGGCAATCAGCCCCAGCATTTT. This codes for CAISGGRGGNQPQHF.

In this sample, this clonotype turned up many times. J is TRBJ1-1 and V is TRBV12-3 or TRBV12-4; maybe TRBD1 (6 bases). Trimming removed 5 bases from V and 6 bases from J, with 16 bases in between. This CDR3 is built from 14 residues. In DNA form, the CDR3 reads TGTGCCAGCAGTCTACAGGGAAGTATCTCTGAAGCTTTCTTT. This codes for CASSLQGSISEAFF.

This clonotype came up many times. DNA of the CDR3: TGCAGCGTCTCCGTTAGACTAGGCTATGGCTACACCTTC. Encoded protein: CSVSVRLGYGYTF. The V call is TRBV29-1, the J call TRBJ1-2, with D uncertain. CDR1 is SQVTM, CDR2 ANQGSEA, per germline. This CDR3 has 13 residues. Trimming pared 6 bases from V and 4 bases from J, leaving 15 bases between.

The sample holds many counts of this clonotype. The rearrangement joins TRBV6-1 to TRBJ1-2; D remains ambiguous. Trimming removed 3 bases from V and 7 bases from J, with 15 bases in between. There are 14 residues in the CDR3. Germline lookup yields CDR1 MNHNS and CDR2 SASEGT. The CDR3 DNA follows: TGTGCCAGCAGTGACCCACAGCCTCCGTTTGGCTACACCTTC. Translation: CASSDPQPPFGYTF.

In this sample, this clonotype turned up many times. This chain links TRBV19 with TRBJ1-2; no clear D gene. Trimming shortened V by 4 bases and J by 8 bases, and 11 bases separated the two germline ends. In germline, CDR1 is LNHDA, CDR2 SQIVND (reference sequence). CDR3 size: 12 residues. Written as DNA, the CDR3 is TGTGCCAGTAGTACAGCCCCCTTGGGCTACACCTTC. Its protein product is CASSTAPLGYTF.

This clonotype appeared once. The CDR3 DNA is TGTGCCACCAGCAGAGCCCTTCTCTCGGACACCCTTAATTCACCCCTCCACTTT. It specifies CATSRALLSDTLNSPLHF. The V gene is TRBV15, the J gene TRBJ1-6; D perhaps matches TRBD1 (5 bases). Germline CDR1 is LNHNV and CDR2 is YYDKDF (reference sequence). The CDR3 contains 18 residues. Trimming shortened V by 1 base and J by 6 bases, and 19 bases separated the two germline ends.

This clonotype was detected ten times or more. V is TRBV5-1 and J is TRBJ2-7; perhaps TRBD1 as D (6 bases). This CDR3 has 14 amino acids. Trimming removed 4 bases from V and 5 bases from J, with 16 bases in between. Per germline, CDR1 SGHRS and CDR2 YFSETQ. CDR3 nucleotide sequence: TGCGCCAGCAGCCCCGCCGGGACAAAGCACGAGCAGTACTTC. Its protein is CASSPAGTKHEQYF.

The chain has TRBV29-1 and TRBJ1-6; weak D call: TRBD1 (5 bases). V was clipped by 1 base and J by 7 bases, with 8 bases between them. Germline V lookup: CDR1 SQVTM, CDR2 ANQGSEA. This CDR3 comprises 13 residues. The CDR3 sequence: CSVEVDSNSPLHF. CDR3 sequence (DNA): TGCAGCGTTGAAGTCGACAGCAATTCACCCCTCCACTTT.

CDR3 DNA sequence: TGTGCCAGCAGGGGGGGCGACTACGAGCAGTACTTC. Encoded protein: CASRGGDYEQYF. This chain connects TRBV7-2 to TRBJ2-7; D might be TRBD1 or TRBD2, each matching 6 bases. This CDR3 is built from 12 residues. Trimming stripped 6 bases from V and 3 bases from J, with 9 bases between. Germline V lookup: CDR1 SGHTA, CDR2 FQGNSA.

This clonotype has just a few counts. The chain couples TRBV9 to TRBJ1-2; D might be TRBD1 (6 bases). Germline V gives CDR1 SGDLS, CDR2 YYNGEE. Deletions cut 3 bases from V and 1 base from J, with 22 bases between. The CDR3 runs 18 residues. The chain's CDR3 is CASSASPGEARSNYGYTF. Written as DNA, the CDR3 is TGTGCCAGCAGCGCTTCACCAGGGGAGGCACGTAGTAACTATGGCTACACCTTC.

The table lists this clonotype with many counts. V and J are TRBV12-3 or TRBV12-4 and TRBJ1-2, with D possibly matching TRBD1 (5 bases). This CDR3 is 12 amino acids long. With 5 bases removed from V and 6 bases from J, the gap between germline ends came to 10 bases. The CDR3 DNA sequence: TGTGCCAGCAGTATGACAGAAGATGGCTACACCTTC. Amino acid sequence: CASSMTEDGYTF.

About this clonotype itself: A junction end diverges from the germline sequence, so it may reflect a read error. V gene TRBV5-1 combines with J gene TRBJ2-7; 9 bases line up with TRBD1. The CDR3 is 13 amino acids. Germline V gene data show CDR1 as SGHRS and CDR2 as YFSETQ. CDR3 bases: TGCGCCAGCAGTATGGGACAGGGTGGCGAGCGGTACTTC. Its protein product is CASSMGQGGERYF.

This clonotype was recorded a few times. The chain uses TRBV9 and TRBJ2-7; a possible D gene is TRBD2 (7 bases). This CDR3 contains 12 residues. V shed 0 bases and J shed 7 bases, with 8 bases lying between them. Germline V gene lookup returns CDR1 SGDLS and CDR2 YYNGEE. The CDR3 here is CASSVEGGEQYF. The CDR3, as DNA: TGTGCCAGCAGCGTAGAGGGGGGGGAGCAGTACTTC. Full variable domain (rest looked up from reference TRBV9 and TRBJ2-7): DSGVTQTPKHLITATGQRVTLRCSPRSGDLSVYWYQQSLDQGLQFLIQYYNGEERAKGNILERFSAQQFPDLHSELNLSSLELGDSALYFCASSVEGGEQYFGPGTRLTVT.

This clonotype showed up just once. Since no conserved phenylalanine or tryptophan closes the CDR3, a read error is the likely cause. The gene calls are TRBV27 and TRBJ2-7; TRBD2 is a possible D gene (5 bases). This CDR3 has 14 residues. From germline, CDR1 is MNHEY and CDR2 SMNVEV (reference sequence). Trimming shortened V by 8 bases and J by 0 bases, and 14 bases separated the two germline ends. Here the CDR3 reads CASAPGLNSYEQYY. The CDR3 coding sequence is TGTGCCAGCGCTCCCGGACTGAACTCCTACGAGCAGTACTAC.